Here is one T cell receptor beta chain with its context. Using immunoSEQ multiplex PCR, the repertoire was profiled, and TCRdb retains in-frame clones only, with some absent. The sample holds about 140,000 clones; approximately 85% are singletons and the top ten take 7.9%. CDR1 is MGHRA and CDR2 is YSYEKL in the germline V gene. The V segment lost 1 base and the J segment 1 base; nucleotides outside the gene matches: 5. This CDR3 region has 18 residues. The entry originates in a study of T cell responses to AZD1222 COVID-19 vaccine. The chain has TRBV4-1 and TRBJ2-2, with 11 bases identical to TRBD2. The TCR comes from an adult who received the MenACWY meningococcal vaccine as a control. This sample comprised peripheral blood, obtained 28 days after the second dose of the MenACWY control vaccine. In DNA form, the CDR3 reads TGCGCCAGCAGCCAAGTCGGAACTAGCGGGAGGAACACCGGGGAGCTGTTTTTT. Its protein product is CASSQVGTSGRNTGELFF.